This TCR beta chain was obtained from a study of vaccination effects on CD4 cells after COVID-19 (dated by TCRdb to between 2021 and 2024). For context, the study as a whole: Two doses of either the BNT162b2 or the mRNA-1273 mRNA SARS-CoV-2 vaccine were administered to participants. In both COVID-19 convalescent patients and infection-naive vaccine recipients, the study compared SARS-CoV-2 spike-specific CD4+ TCR repertoires from before mRNA vaccination with those from after it. Cultures from other donors in the study were sequenced using the Oncomine TCR Beta short-read assay on an Illumina iSeq 100. A total of 10 COVID-19 convalescent patients and 4 SARS-CoV-2-naive healthy vaccine recipients were included in the full study. Pre-vaccine samples were collected from a couple of convalescent patients 16 days and one week before the first dose, corresponding to 142 and 148 days after COVID-19 diagnosis. Study-wide findings and limitations: In convalescent patients, the post-vaccine spike-reactive repertoire consisted mainly of new vaccine-induced clones, largely distinct from infection-induced clones. Only a small number of convalescent patients were included, and no early post-infection timepoints were available, which limited the study. Clones induced by infection and clones induced by vaccination both contracted markedly at late timepoints after vaccination, which fits with T cell responses waning over time.

Remarks on this clone: Its antigen is currently not known. Nothing much larger sits one base from this clone, and base qualities are not available.

To identify antigen-specific CD4+ T cell clonotypes by their expansion, the ViraFEST assay first stimulated PBMC with viral peptide pools and then applied TCR sequencing. After around 10 days of culture, CD4+ T cells were isolated with the EasySep CD4+ T cell isolation kit. PCR-confirmed SARS-CoV-2 infection had occurred in convalescent patients between March and December 2020, before the Alpha, Beta and Delta variants emerged in the United States. About 2.1 million PBMC per well were cultured in IMDM with 5% human AB serum, around 10 IU/ml IL-2 and gentamicin, plus 10 ug/ml peptides. Half of the culture medium was replaced with fresh IL-2-containing medium on days 3 and 7. Unless noted otherwise, every peptide stimulation condition was grown in triplicate wells. PBMC were separated from whole blood using Ficoll-Paque Plus gradient centrifugation and were then either cryopreserved at -140C or used fresh. The overlapping peptide pools covered the spike proteins of SARS-CoV-2 and of the common cold coronaviruses HCoV-NL63, HCoV-OC43 and HCoV-229E. The QIAamp micro DNA kit was used to extract genomic DNA from the cultured CD4+ T cells.

The receptor library was made with the immunoSEQ multiplex PCR assay. TCR beta CDR3 sequencing was performed on DNA from the cultured, isolated CD4+ T cells. Turning to the authors' computational methods: The analysis removed non-productive TCR sequences, trimmed reads to the CDR3 region, and retained only CDR3s that were 7 or more amino acids long. The MANAFEST web app was used to identify antigen-specific clonotypes by comparing expansion in peptide wells with expansion in reference cultures. To be called positive, a clone needed expansion at FDR<0.05 compared with the reference and with all other wells, an odds ratio greater than 5, and a frequency greater than 0.1% in two replicate wells. A clonotype was defined as cross-reactive if the clonotype was significantly expanded both in SARS-CoV-2 spike wells and in at least one common cold coronavirus spike condition. CDR3 similarity was assessed by Levenshtein distance using the stringdist R package, and unrooted trees were constructed with ape in R 3.6.1. The immuneACCESS repertoire file appears here via TCRdb, limited to in-frame rearrangements. These files lack a portion of the clones; in checked studies, under half of the deficit traces to unresolved V genes, and the cause of the others is not known. The V and J calls and the clone size are those of that table, but D and trimming were determined from the DNA. For this sample there are some 40,000 clones; 70% to 80% appear just once. Around 15% of the sample lies in the top ten.

The sample in question was CD4+ T cells from PBMCs cultured with HCoV-NL63 spike peptides, obtained before COVID-19 vaccination. Sample cell subset or site, as interpreted from the label and publication: HCoV-NL63 spike overlapping peptide pool stimulation. The TCR was taken from a human donor who had a prior SARS-CoV-2 infection.

The CDR3 region: CASSQVGWWGIGYTF. In nucleotide form, the sequence is TGTGCCAGCAGCCAAGTAGGGTGGTGGGGAATTGGCTACACCTTC. Recombination connected TRBV3-1 (or the pseudogene TRBV3-2) to TRBJ1-2; confidence is insufficient to name the D gene. The germline V gene (reference sequence) provides CDR1 LGHDT and CDR2 YNNKEL. From cysteine to phenylalanine, the CDR3 is 15 amino acids long. Only the CDR3 DNA stays, 45 bases, in frame from base 1. Relative to germline, V is 1 base shorter and J is 7 bases shorter, with 16 bases between their ends.